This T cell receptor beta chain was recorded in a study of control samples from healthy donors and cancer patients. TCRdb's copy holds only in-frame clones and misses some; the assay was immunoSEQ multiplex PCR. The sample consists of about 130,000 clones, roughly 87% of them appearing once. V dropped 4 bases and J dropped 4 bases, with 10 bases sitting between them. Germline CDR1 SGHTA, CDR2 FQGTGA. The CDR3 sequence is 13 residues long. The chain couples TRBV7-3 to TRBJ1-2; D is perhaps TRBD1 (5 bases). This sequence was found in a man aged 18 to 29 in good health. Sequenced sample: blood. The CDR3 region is CASSSGHLYGYTF. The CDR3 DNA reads TGTGCCAGCAGCTCCGGACATCTCTATGGCTACACCTTC.